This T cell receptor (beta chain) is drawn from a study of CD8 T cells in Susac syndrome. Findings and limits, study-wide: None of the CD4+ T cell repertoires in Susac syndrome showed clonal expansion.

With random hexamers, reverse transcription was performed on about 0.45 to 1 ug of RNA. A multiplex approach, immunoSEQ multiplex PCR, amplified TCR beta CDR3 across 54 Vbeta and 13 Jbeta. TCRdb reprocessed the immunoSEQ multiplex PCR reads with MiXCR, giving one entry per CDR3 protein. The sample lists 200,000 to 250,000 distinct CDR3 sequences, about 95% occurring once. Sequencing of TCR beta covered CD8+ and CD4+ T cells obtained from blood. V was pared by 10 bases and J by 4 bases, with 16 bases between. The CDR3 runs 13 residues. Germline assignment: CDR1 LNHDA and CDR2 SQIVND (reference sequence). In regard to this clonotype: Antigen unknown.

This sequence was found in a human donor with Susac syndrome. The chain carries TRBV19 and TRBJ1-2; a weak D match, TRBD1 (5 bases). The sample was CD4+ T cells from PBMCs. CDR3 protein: CATAGGSVYGYTF. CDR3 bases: TGTGCCACCGCCGGGGGATCTGTCTATGGCTACACCTTC.